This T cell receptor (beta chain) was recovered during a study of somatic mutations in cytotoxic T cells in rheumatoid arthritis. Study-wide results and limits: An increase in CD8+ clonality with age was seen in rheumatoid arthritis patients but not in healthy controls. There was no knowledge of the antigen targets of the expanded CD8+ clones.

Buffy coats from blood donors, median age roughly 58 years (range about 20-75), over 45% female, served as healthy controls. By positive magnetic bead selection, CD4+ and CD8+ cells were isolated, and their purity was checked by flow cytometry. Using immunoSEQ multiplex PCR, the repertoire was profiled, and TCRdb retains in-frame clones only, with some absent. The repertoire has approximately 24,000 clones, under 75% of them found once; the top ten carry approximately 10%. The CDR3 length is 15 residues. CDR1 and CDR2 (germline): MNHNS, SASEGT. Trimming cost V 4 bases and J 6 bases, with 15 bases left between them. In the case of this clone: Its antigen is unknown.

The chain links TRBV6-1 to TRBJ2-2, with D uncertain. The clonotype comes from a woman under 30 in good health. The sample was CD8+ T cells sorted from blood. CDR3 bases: TGTGCCAGCAGTGGGCCACGAGCACCCGCCGGGGAGCTGTTTTTT. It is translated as CASSGPRAPAGELFF.